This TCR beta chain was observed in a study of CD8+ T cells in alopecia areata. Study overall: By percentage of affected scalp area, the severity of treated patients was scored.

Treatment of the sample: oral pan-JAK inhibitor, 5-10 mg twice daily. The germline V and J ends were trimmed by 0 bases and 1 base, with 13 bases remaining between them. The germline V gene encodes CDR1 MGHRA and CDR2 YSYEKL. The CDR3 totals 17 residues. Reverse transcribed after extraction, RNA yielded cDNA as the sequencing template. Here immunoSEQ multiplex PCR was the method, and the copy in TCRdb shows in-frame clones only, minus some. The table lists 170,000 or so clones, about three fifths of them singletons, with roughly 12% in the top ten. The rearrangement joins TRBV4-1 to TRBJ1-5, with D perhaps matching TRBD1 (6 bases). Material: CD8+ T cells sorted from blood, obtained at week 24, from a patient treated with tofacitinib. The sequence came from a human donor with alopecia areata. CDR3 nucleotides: TGCGCCAGCAGCCAAGATAGGATGGGGGGCAGCAATCAGCCCCAGCATTTT. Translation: CASSQDRMGGSNQPQHF.